This T cell receptor (beta chain) was sequenced during a study of blood T cell repertoires in COVID-19. Turning to the study itself: Acute-phase and convalescent COVID-19 samples originated in the United States, Italy and Spain. The cDNA or gDNA used as material had been derived from T cells, B-cell-depleted T cells, or PBMCs.

TCRdb's copy holds only in-frame clones and misses some; the assay was immunoSEQ multiplex PCR. The table includes 310,000 or so clones, 87% detected once. Per the germline V gene, CDR1 is GTSNPN and CDR2 is SVGIG (reference sequence). CDR3 length equals 12 residues. With V trimmed by 2 bases and J by 6 bases, 4 bases remained unmatched. This clone was counted between two and nine times. The rearrangement links TRBV30 to TRBJ2-7, with TRBD2 identical over 7 bases. The origin of this receptor is a man aged 45-65 years with active or convalescent COVID-19. The specimen sequenced was peripheral blood. DNA for the CDR3: TGTGCCTGGAGTCACCCGGGGGGCGAGCAGTACTTC. Its translation: CAWSHPGGEQYF.